The rows below give T cell receptor beta chains drawn from one sample of a study of blood T cell repertoires in COVID-19. Profiling relied on immunoSEQ multiplex PCR, and the TCRdb table lists in-frame clones only, not all of them. Counted here are hundreds of thousands of clones, about nine tenths occurring once; the ten biggest clones make up roughly 1.4%. Specimen: peripheral blood. Receptors originate from a woman in her 30s with active or convalescent COVID-19. The CDR3 runs from the conserved cysteine through the conserved F or W. Each record gives: J gene, clone size, D gene, V gene, CDR3 protein, CDR3 DNA. The D gene is left open where the match is weak. Clone size is not always given. Where it is, it says once, few, many or a class for expanded clones.

>TRBJ1-5|-|TRBD1|TRBV29-1
CSVVVGTGGYQPQHF
TGCAGCGTTGTTGTTGGAACAGGGGGGTATCAGCCCCAGCATTTT
>TRBJ1-2|-|-|TRBV7-2
CASSLGPAGGYTF
TGTGCCAGCAGCTTGGGTCCTGCGGGGGGCTACACCTTC
>TRBJ2-5|-|TRBD2|TRBV25-1
CASSEGSGAYQETQYF
TGTGCCAGCAGTGAAGGTAGCGGGGCATACCAAGAGACCCAGTACTTC
>TRBJ1-3|-|-|TRBV19
CASSIRTLAASGNTIYF
TGTGCCAGTAGTATACGGACACTGGCAGCCTCTGGAAACACCATATATTTT
>TRBJ1-1|-|-|TRBV3-1/TRBV3-2
CASSQEGGRAEAFF
TGTGCCAGCAGCCAAGAGGGGGGTAGGGCTGAAGCTTTCTTT
>TRBJ2-3|-|TRBD1|TRBV5-4
CASSLGRDRKTTDTQYF
TGTGCCAGCAGCTTGGGAAGGGACAGGAAAACCACAGATACGCAGTATTTT
>TRBJ1-1|-|TRBD1|TRBV7-2
CASSLQGVINTEAFF
TGTGCCAGCAGCTTACAGGGGGTAATAAACACTGAAGCTTTCTTT
>TRBJ1-2|few|-|TRBV3-1/TRBV3-2
CASSHPDTRGRVSYGYTF
TGTGCCAGCAGCCACCCAGACACCAGGGGTAGAGTGAGCTATGGCTACACCTTC
>TRBJ1-3|-|-|TRBV5-1
CASSLPSEGNTIYF
TGCGCCAGCAGCTTACCCTCTGAGGGAAACACCATATATTTT
>TRBJ2-2|-|-|TRBV5-4
CASSPGTPNTGELFF
TGTGCCAGCAGTCCCGGGACTCCGAACACCGGGGAGCTGTTTTTT
>TRBJ2-5|-|TRBD2|TRBV2
CASSEGGSNSFYF
TGTGCCAGCAGTGAAGGCGGGAGTAACTCATTTTACTTC
>TRBJ2-1|-|TRBD2|TRBV7-8
CASRGRGIYNEQFF
TGTGCCAGCAGGGGGCGGGGGATTTACAATGAGCAGTTCTTC
>TRBJ1-2|-|TRBD1|TRBV6-5
CASSLTATGDYGYTF
TGTGCCAGCAGTTTGACCGCAACAGGGGACTATGGCTACACCTTC
>TRBJ2-7|few|TRBD2|TRBV18
CASSKAVGRDYEQYF
TGTGCCAGCTCTAAGGCGGTAGGGAGGGATTACGAGCAGTACTTC
>TRBJ2-7|once|TRBD2|TRBV11-2
CASSLASSGLWEQYF
TGTGCCAGCAGCTTAGCCTCTAGCGGCCTATGGGAGCAGTACTTC
>TRBJ2-7|-|-|TRBV12-5
CASGLVHSRFPYEQYF
TGTGCTAGTGGTTTGGTACACAGTCGGTTCCCCTACGAGCAGTACTTC
>TRBJ2-1|-|TRBD1|TRBV2
CASSADRVSYNEQFF
TGTGCCAGCAGCGCCGACAGGGTTTCCTACAATGAGCAGTTCTTC
>TRBJ1-4|-|-|TRBV5-4
CASSLGEATNEKLFF
TGTGCCAGCAGCTTGGGAGAGGCAACTAATGAAAAACTGTTTTTT
>TRBJ2-7|-|-|TRBV5-1
CASSLVAANPGEQYF
TGCGCCAGCAGCTTGGTGGCAGCGAACCCAGGGGAGCAGTACTTC
>TRBJ1-2|-|-|TRBV4-2
CASSQDGVATNYGYTF
TGTGCCAGCAGCCAAGATGGGGTAGCGACCAACTATGGCTACACCTTC
>TRBJ2-3|few|TRBD1|TRBV19
CASSKGAESFTQYF
TGTGCCAGTAGTAAGGGGGCTGAGAGCTTTACGCAGTATTTT
>TRBJ1-3|once|-|TRBV5-8
CASSWRGSGNTIYF
TGTGCCAGCAGCTGGAGGGGCTCTGGAAACACCATATATTTT
>TRBJ2-1|-|-|TRBV4-2
CASSQRGGEFYNEQFF
TGTGCCAGCAGCCAACGGGGCGGGGAATTCTACAATGAGCAGTTCTTC
>TRBJ1-2|-|-|TRBV6-5
CASRPTGNYGYTF
TGTGCCAGCAGGCCCACAGGGAACTATGGCTACACCTTC
>TRBJ1-5|-|-|TRBV3-1/TRBV3-2
CASSQAMAHRPQHF
TGTGCCAGCAGCCAAGCGATGGCCCATCGGCCCCAGCATTTT
>TRBJ2-1|-|-|TRBV5-6
CASSSSESEQFF
TGTGCCAGCAGCTCGTCCGAGAGTGAGCAGTTCTTC
>TRBJ2-3|-|TRBD2|TRBV5-3
CARSLSYRTSGRLADTQYF
TGTGCCAGAAGCTTGAGTTACCGGACTAGCGGGAGATTGGCAGATACGCAGTATTTT
>TRBJ1-1|-|TRBD1|TRBV27
CASSPDREMLMNTEAFF
TGTGCCAGCAGTCCGGACAGGGAAATGCTCATGAACACTGAAGCTTTCTTT
>TRBJ1-2|few|-|TRBV12-3/TRBV12-4
CASSVENYGYTF
TGTGCCAGCAGCGTAGAAAACTATGGCTACACCTTC
>TRBJ1-5|-|-|TRBV7-2
CASSLVSGASNQPQHF
TGTGCCAGCAGCTTAGTTTCAGGGGCTAGCAATCAGCCCCAGCATTTT
>TRBJ1-2|-|-|TRBV27
CASSPISMSGYTF
TGTGCCAGCAGCCCTATATCTATGAGTGGCTACACCTTC
>TRBJ1-5|-|-|TRBV18
CASSPPAGARQPQHF
TGTGCCAGCTCACCACCGGCAGGGGCTCGTCAGCCCCAGCATTTT
>TRBJ2-2|once|TRBD1|TRBV19
CASSIQGAPGELFF
TGTGCCAGTAGTATACAGGGGGCTCCCGGGGAGCTGTTTTTT
>TRBJ2-3|-|TRBD2|TRBV15
CATTTGAGASTDTQYF
TGTGCCACCACGACCGGAGCGGGGGCTAGCACAGATACGCAGTATTTT
>TRBJ1-4|-|-|TRBV5-4
CASSFSQDPEKLFF
TGTGCCAGCAGCTTTTCCCAGGATCCTGAAAAACTGTTTTTT
>TRBJ2-7|-|-|TRBV3-1/TRBV3-2
CASSSSGEQYF
TGTGCCAGCAGCTCCAGCGGCGAGCAGTACTTC
>TRBJ1-1|once|-|TRBV12-3/TRBV12-4
CASSYTGNTEAFF
TGTGCCAGCAGCTATACAGGGAACACTGAAGCTTTCTTT
>TRBJ1-4|-|TRBD1|TRBV27
CASRTGTGAPFNEKLFF
TGTGCCAGCAGAACCGGGACAGGGGCCCCCTTTAATGAAAAACTGTTTTTT
>TRBJ2-1|-|TRBD2|TRBV7-9
CASSQTSGVQISNEQFF
TGTGCCAGCAGCCAGACTAGCGGGGTACAAATAAGCAATGAGCAGTTCTTC
>TRBJ2-1|-|TRBD2|TRBV25-1
CASSGTSGSSYNEQFF
TGTGCCAGCAGTGGGACTAGCGGTAGCTCCTACAATGAGCAGTTCTTC
>TRBJ1-3|-|-|TRBV19
CASSVLGSGDSGNTIYF
TGTGCCAGTAGTGTCCTCGGTTCGGGGGACTCTGGAAACACCATATATTTT
>TRBJ2-5|once|-|TRBV6-5
CASNSPGSQETQYF
TGTGCCAGTAATAGCCCAGGGTCCCAAGAGACCCAGTACTTC
>TRBJ2-2|once|-|TRBV9
CASTPGRAYTGELFF
TGTGCCAGCACTCCTGGGCGGGCATACACCGGGGAGCTGTTTTTT
>TRBJ1-1|-|TRBD1|TRBV11-2
CASIRGTLNTEAFF
TGTGCCAGCATCAGGGGGACCCTTAACACTGAAGCTTTCTTT
>TRBJ2-2|-|-|TRBV27
CASSPPPWQTTGELFF
TGTGCCAGCAGCCCACCTCCCTGGCAAACCACCGGGGAGCTGTTTTTT
>TRBJ2-5|-|TRBD2|TRBV5-4
CASSGSSGGIKTQYF
TGTGCCAGCAGCGGGTCTAGCGGGGGGATCAAGACCCAGTACTTC
>TRBJ2-3|once|-|TRBV7-9
CASSFPAATDTQYF
TGTGCCAGCAGTTTCCCCGCGGCCACAGATACGCAGTATTTT
>TRBJ1-3|-|-|TRBV25-1
CASSAGQGINTIYF
TGTGCCAGCAGTGCGGGGCAGGGGATAAACACCATATATTTT
>TRBJ1-6|-|-|TRBV12-3/TRBV12-4
CASSFTGNSPLHF
TGTGCCAGCAGTTTCACAGGGAATTCACCCCTCCACTTT
>TRBJ2-3|few|TRBD2|TRBV2
CASLAGGVNTQYF
TGTGCCAGTCTAGCGGGGGGTGTCAATACGCAGTATTTT
>TRBJ1-5|-|-|TRBV4-1
CASSQSQFPSNQPQHF
TGCGCCAGCAGCCAAAGCCAATTTCCTAGCAATCAGCCCCAGCATTTT
>TRBJ2-7|-|TRBD2|TRBV9
CASSAGGSLYEQYF
TGTGCCAGCAGCGCGGGGGGATCTCTCTACGAGCAGTACTTC
>TRBJ2-7|-|TRBD2|TRBV19
CASTPTPGLARAYEQYF
TGTGCCAGTACCCCCACCCCCGGACTAGCACGAGCCTACGAGCAGTACTTC
>TRBJ2-1|-|-|TRBV7-2
CASSWGFTRDNEQFF
TGTGCCAGCAGCTGGGGATTCACTAGGGACAATGAGCAGTTCTTC
>TRBJ1-5|-|-|TRBV28
CASSFQGYNQPQHF
TGTGCCAGCAGTTTTCAGGGATACAATCAGCCCCAGCATTTT
>TRBJ2-3|-|TRBD1|TRBV11-2
CASSIPTGKFTDTQYF
TGTGCCAGCAGCATACCGACAGGGAAGTTCACAGATACGCAGTATTTT
>TRBJ1-1|-|-|TRBV19
CASRGTGGPNTEAFF
TGTGCCAGTAGGGGAACCGGGGGGCCGAACACTGAAGCTTTCTTT
>TRBJ1-3|-|-|TRBV27
CASRSVGGSGNTIYF
TGTGCCAGCAGGTCCGTCGGGGGATCTGGAAACACCATATATTTT
>TRBJ1-5|-|-|TRBV19
CASSIQGLGNQPQHF
TGTGCCAGTAGTATTCAGGGTTTAGGGAATCAGCCCCAGCATTTT